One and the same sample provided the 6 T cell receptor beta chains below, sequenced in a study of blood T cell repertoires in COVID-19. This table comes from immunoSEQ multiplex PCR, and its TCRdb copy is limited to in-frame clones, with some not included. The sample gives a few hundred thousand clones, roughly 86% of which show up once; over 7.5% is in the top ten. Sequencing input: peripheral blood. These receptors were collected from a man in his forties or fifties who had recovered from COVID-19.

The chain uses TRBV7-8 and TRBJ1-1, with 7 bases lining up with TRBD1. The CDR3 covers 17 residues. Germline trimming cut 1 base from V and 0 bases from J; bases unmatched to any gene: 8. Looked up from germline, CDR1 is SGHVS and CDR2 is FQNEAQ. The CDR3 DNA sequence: TGTGCCAGCAGCTTAGGCCACAGGGGCCTCATGAACACTGAAGCTTTCTTT. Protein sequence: CASSLGHRGLMNTEAFF. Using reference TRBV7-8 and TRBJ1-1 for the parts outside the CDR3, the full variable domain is GAGVSQSPRYKVAKRGQDVALRCDPISGHVSLFWYQQALGQGPEFLTYFQNEAQLDKSGLPSDRFFAERPEGSVSTLKIQRTQQEDSAVYLCASSLGHRGLMNTEAFFGQGTRLTVV.

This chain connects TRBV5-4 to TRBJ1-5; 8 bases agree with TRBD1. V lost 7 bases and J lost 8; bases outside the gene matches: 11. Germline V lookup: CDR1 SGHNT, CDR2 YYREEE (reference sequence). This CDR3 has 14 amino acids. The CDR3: CASSIQGAWEPQHF. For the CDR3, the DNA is TGTGCCAGCTCTATTCAGGGGGCATGGGAGCCCCAGCATTTT.

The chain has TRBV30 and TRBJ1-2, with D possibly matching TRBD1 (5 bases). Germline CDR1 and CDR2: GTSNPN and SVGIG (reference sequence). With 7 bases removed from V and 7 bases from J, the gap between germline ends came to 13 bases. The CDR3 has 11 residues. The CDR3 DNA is TGTGCCTCTGAACCCAGGGCTGGCTACACCTTC. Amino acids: CASEPRAGYTF. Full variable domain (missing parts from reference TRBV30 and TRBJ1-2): SQTIHQWPATLVQPVGSPLSLECTVEGTSNPNLYWYRQAAGRGLQLLFYSVGIGQISSEVPQNLSASRPQDRQFILSSKKLLLSDSGFYLCASEPRAGYTFGSGTRLTVV.

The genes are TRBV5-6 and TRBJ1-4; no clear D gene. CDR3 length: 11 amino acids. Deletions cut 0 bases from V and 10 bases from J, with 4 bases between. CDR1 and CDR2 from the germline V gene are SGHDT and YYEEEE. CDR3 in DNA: TGTGCCAGCAGCTTGGCAGGAAAACTGTTTTTT. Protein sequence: CASSLAGKLFF.

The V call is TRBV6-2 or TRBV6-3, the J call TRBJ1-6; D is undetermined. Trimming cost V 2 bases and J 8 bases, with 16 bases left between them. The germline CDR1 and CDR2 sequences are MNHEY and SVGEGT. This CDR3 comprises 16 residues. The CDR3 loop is CASSYNSGRRHSPLHF. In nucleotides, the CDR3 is TGTGCCAGCAGTTACAACTCCGGGCGGAGGCATTCACCCCTCCACTTT.

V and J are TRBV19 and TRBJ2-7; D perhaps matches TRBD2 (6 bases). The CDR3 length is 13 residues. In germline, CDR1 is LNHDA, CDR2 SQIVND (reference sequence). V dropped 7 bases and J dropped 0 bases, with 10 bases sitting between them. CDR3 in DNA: TGTGCCAGTACGGGGAGGAGCTCCTACGAGCAGTACTTC. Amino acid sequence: CASTGRSSYEQYF.